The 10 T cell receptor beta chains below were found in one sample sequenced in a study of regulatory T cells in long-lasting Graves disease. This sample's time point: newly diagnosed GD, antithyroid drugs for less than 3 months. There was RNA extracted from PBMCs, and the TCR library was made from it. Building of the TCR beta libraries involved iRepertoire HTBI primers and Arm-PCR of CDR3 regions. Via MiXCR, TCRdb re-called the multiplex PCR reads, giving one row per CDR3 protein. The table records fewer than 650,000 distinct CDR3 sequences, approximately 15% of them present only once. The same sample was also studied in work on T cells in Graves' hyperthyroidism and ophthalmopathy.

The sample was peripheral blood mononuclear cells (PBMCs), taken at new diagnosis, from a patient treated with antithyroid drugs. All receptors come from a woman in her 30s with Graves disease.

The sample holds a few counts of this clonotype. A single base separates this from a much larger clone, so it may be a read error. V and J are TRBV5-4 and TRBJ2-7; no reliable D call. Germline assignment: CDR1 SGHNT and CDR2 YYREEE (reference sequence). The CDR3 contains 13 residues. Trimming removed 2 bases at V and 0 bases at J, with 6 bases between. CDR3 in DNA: TGTGCCAGCAGCTTCGCGGCCTCCTACGAGCAGTACTTC. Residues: CASSFAASYEQYF.

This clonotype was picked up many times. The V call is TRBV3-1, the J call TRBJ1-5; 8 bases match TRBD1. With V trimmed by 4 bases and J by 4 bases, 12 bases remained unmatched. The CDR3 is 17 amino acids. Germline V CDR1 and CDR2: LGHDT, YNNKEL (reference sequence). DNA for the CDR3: TGTGCCAGCAGCCCGATCGACACAGGGGGGAGGAATCAGCCCCAGCATTTT. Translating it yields CASSPIDTGGRNQPQHF.

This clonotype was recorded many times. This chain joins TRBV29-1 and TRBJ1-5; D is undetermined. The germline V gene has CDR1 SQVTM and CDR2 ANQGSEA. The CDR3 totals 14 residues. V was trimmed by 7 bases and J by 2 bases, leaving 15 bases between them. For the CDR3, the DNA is TGCAGCGCTGCCCCTGGGATGGGCAATCAGCCCCAGCATTTT. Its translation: CSAAPGMGNQPQHF.

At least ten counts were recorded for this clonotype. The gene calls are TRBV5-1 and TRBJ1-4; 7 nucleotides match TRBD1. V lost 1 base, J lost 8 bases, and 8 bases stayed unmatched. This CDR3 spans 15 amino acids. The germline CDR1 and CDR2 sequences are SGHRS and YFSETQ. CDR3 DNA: TGCGCCAGCAGCTTGAAAACAGGGGTTGAAGAAAAACTGTTTTTT. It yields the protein CASSLKTGVEEKLFF. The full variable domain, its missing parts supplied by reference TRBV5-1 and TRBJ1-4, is KAGVTQTPRYLIKTRGQQVTLSCSPISGHRSVSWYQQTPGQGLQFLFEYFSETQRNKGNFPGRFSGRQFSNSRSEMNVSTLELGDSALYLCASSLKTGVEEKLFFGSGTQLSVL.

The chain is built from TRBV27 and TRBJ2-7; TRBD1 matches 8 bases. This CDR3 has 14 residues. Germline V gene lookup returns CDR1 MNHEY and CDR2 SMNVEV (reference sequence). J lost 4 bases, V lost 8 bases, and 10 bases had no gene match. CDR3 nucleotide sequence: TGTGCCAGCCATCCAGGGGGCAATTCGTACGAGCAGTACTTC. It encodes CASHPGGNSYEQYF.

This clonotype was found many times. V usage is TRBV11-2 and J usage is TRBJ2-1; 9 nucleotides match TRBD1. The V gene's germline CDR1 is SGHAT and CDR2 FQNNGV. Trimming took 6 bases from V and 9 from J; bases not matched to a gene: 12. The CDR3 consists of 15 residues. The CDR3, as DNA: TGTGCCAGCAGAACGAACAGGGGGCGGTCGGGTGAGCAGTTCTTC. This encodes CASRTNRGRSGEQFF.

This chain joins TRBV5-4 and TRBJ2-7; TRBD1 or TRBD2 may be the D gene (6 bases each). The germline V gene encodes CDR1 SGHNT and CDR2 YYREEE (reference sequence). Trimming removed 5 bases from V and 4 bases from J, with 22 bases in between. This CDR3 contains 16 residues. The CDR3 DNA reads TGTGCCAGCAGTCCGAGCCTTGAGGGGGGTATTTACGAGCAGTACTTC. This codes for CASSPSLEGGIYEQYF.

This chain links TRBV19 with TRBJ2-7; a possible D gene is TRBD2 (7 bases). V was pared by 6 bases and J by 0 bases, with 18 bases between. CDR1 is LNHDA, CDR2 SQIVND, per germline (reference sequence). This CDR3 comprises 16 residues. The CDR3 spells CASSPSGAGASYEQYF. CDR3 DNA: TGTGCCAGTAGCCCATCTGGGGCGGGGGCCTCCTACGAGCAGTACTTC. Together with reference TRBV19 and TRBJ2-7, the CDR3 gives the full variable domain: DGGITQSPKYLFRKEGQNVTLSCEQNLNHDAMYWYRQDPGQGLRLIYYSQIVNDFQKGDIAEGYSVSREKKESFPLTVTSAQKNPTAFYLCASSPSGAGASYEQYFGPGTRLTVT.

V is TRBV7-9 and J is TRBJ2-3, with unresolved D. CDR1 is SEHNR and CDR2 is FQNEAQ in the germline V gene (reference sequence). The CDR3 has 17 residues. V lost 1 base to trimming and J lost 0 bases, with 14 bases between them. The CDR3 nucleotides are TGTGCCAGCAGCTTAGGTCATCGAGCCGGTAGCACAGATACGCAGTATTTT. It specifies CASSLGHRAGSTDTQYF.

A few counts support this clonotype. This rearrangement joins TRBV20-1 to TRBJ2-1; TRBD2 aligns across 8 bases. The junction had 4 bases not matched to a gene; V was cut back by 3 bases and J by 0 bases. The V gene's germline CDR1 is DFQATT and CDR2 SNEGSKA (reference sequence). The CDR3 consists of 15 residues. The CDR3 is CSASLAGDSYNEQFF. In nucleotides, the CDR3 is TGCAGTGCTAGTCTAGCGGGTGACTCCTACAATGAGCAGTTCTTC.